The sequence of this TCR beta chain was determined in a study of blood T cell repertoires in COVID-19. Study overall: Collection of acute and convalescent COVID-19 samples took place in the United States, Italy and Spain. T cells, B-cell-depleted T cells, or PBMCs provided the cDNA or gDNA that served as material.

Measured with immunoSEQ multiplex PCR; TCRdb has only the in-frame clones, and not every one. The table has fewer than 450,000 clones, about nine tenths seen once; the top ten hold approximately 7.3%. One Seattle source followed patients from active infection through their disease course. Trimming took off 7 bases at V and 4 bases at J, with 2 bases between the two ends. The CDR3 length is 11 residues. The germline V gene has CDR1 LNHNV and CDR2 YYDKDF (reference sequence). The sequenced material came from peripheral blood. The TCR sequence derives from a woman in her seventies with COVID-19, enrolled during active disease. V and J are TRBV15 and TRBJ2-6; no clear D gene. The CDR3 sequence: CATTGANVLTF. CDR3 DNA: TGTGCCACCACAGGGGCCAACGTCCTGACTTTC.